This T cell receptor (beta chain) is from a study of shared clonotypes between healthy human individuals. Naive CD8 cells were CD45RO-negative, positively selected for CCR7, excluding terminally differentiated effector memory CD45RA+ cells. This clone was seen just once. Several immunoSEQ 96-well plates shared each subset's DNA, each plate a replicate. Clones were sequenced by immunoSEQ multiplex PCR, and TCRdb holds only the in-frame ones, with some missing. This table holds about 680,000 clones, 92% found once. V lost 1 base to trimming and J lost 4 bases; unmatched junction nucleotides: 4. CDR3 length: 15 residues. Looked up from germline, CDR1 is SEHNR and CDR2 is FQNEAQ (reference sequence).

This sequence joins TRBV7-9 and TRBJ1-1; 9 positions agree with TRBD1. This receptor was taken from a man aged 25-40 years in good health. The sample consisted of naive CD8+ T cells sorted from blood. CDR3 bases: TGTGCCAGCAGCTTAGGACAGGGGGAGGGCACTGAAGCTTTCTTT. Protein: CASSLGQGEGTEAFF.